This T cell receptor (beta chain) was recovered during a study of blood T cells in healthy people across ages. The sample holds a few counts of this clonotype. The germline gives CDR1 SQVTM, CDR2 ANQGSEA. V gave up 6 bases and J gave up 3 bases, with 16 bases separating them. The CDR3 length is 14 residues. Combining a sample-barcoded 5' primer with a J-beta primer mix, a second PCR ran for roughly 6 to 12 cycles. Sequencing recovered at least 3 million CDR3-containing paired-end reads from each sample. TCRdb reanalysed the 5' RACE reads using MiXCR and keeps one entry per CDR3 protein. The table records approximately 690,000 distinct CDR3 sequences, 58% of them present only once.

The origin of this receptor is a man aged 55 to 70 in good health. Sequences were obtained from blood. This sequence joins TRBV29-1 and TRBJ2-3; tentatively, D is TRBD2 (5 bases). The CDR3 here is CSVGGPTRTDTQYF. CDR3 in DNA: TGCAGCGTGGGTGGGCCTACTAGGACAGATACGCAGTATTTT.